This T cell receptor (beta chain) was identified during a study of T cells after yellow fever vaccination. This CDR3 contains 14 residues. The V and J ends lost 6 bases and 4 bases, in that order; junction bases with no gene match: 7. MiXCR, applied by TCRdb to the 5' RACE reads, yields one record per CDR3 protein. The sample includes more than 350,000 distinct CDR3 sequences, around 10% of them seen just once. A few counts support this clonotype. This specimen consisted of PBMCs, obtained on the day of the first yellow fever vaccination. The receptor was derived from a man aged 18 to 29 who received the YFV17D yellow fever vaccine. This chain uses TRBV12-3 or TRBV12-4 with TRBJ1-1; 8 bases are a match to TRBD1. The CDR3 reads CASSPRQGFTEAFF. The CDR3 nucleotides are TGTGCCAGCAGCCCCCGACAGGGGTTCACTGAAGCTTTCTTT.